The following is a T cell receptor beta chain sequence with its context. The antigen is unknown. V shed 3 bases and J shed 4 bases, with 7 bases lying between them. The CDR3 is made up of 13 amino acids. The source of the sample is a study of CD8 T cells in ankylosing spondylitis. Study-wide findings and caveats: Eight highly homologous variants made up a TCR beta motif, and this motif appeared characteristic of ankylosing spondylitis blood. Researchers report that disease-linked clones proved CD8+ and relatively rare in peripheral blood. Previous work reported some of these motif variants in the synovial fluid and blood of reactive arthritis. Significantly higher representation of disease-linked clones was reported for matched ankylosing spondylitis synovial fluid.

Researchers built TCR beta libraries using quantitative 5'-RACE with molecular barcodes. Using its own MiXCR run on the 5' RACE reads, TCRdb lists one record per CDR3 protein. The sample records over 700,000 distinct CDR3 sequences, under 20% being singletons. Input material: blood, either unsorted or a sorted T cell fraction (not recorded which). This clonotype was sampled from a male donor with ankylosing spondylitis. V is TRBV12-3 or TRBV12-4 and J is TRBJ1-5; unclear D gene. CDR3 coding DNA: TGTGCCAGCAGTTTTAGGGAGAATCAGCCCCAGCATTTT. It encodes CASSFRENQPQHF.